This T cell receptor beta chain came from a study of beta chain features in type 1 diabetes. Using CD45RO/CCR7/CD25/CD127/CD95/CD27, CD4+ naive, central memory, regulatory and stem cell-like memory cells were sorted. Findings and caveats of the study: A PCR bias possibly favoring shorter templates would apply equally to patients and controls. In all four CD4+ subsets, TCRB CDR3 length was significantly, moderately reduced in type 1 diabetes. Patients' naive, central memory and Treg TCRB repertoires seemed closer to one another than those of healthy donors.

Germline CDR1 and CDR2: LGHNA and YSLEER. The CDR3 extends over 15 amino acids. Trimming took 3 bases from V and 2 from J, leaving 11 bases between them. The sequenced template was cDNA made from the entire isolated RNA. Measured with immunoSEQ multiplex PCR; TCRdb has only the in-frame clones, and not every one. The sample holds some 190,000 clones, 7.8% seen once. As concerns this clone: Its antigen remains unidentified.

This sequence originates from a woman aged 35 to 49 with type 1 diabetes. The rearrangement links TRBV4-3 to TRBJ2-1, with a weak D call TRBD2 (5 bases). The sequenced material came from central memory CD4+ T cells from blood. The CDR3 region is CASSQDWPPYNEQFF. CDR3 in DNA: TGCGCCAGCAGCCAGGACTGGCCGCCCTACAATGAGCAGTTCTTC.